This is a list of T cell receptor beta chains from one sample in a study of T cell changes during pregnancy in multiple sclerosis. The protocol was immunoSEQ multiplex PCR, while the TCRdb copy is restricted to in-frame clones and leaves out a portion. The table lists 65,000 to 75,000 clones, approximately 92% of them singletons. Sequences were derived from peripheral blood, sampled after pregnancy. The receptors originated from a female donor in good health, enrolled as a control in a pregnancy study. Each CDR3 is given with its conserved first and last residue. A D gene is named only where the DNA matches it firmly. Expanded clones are given a class, and other clones once, few, many or no size at all.

d_call,j_call,clone_size,v_call,cdr3_nt,cdr3_aa
TRBD2,TRBJ2-7,once,TRBV7-6,TGTGCCAGCAGCCTTCTAGTCTCTCTTCGGGGGGGCTCCGAGCAGTACTTC,CASSLLVSLRGGSEQYF
TRBD2,TRBJ2-1,-,TRBV28,TGTGCCAGCCGGGGGGGTGAGCAGTTCTTC,CASRGGEQFF
-,TRBJ2-5,-,TRBV7-2,TGTGCCAGCACCCTTACTAGTTATGAGACCCAGTACTTC,CASTLTSYETQYF
TRBD2,TRBJ2-7,-,TRBV6-1,TGTGCCAGCACACGGACTAGCGGAGCCTACGAGCAGTACTTC,CASTRTSGAYEQYF
-,TRBJ1-4,-,TRBV6-4,TGTGCCAGCACCAGCACAGGTCGGGGGACTAATGAAAAACTGTTTTTT,CASTSTGRGTNEKLFF
TRBD2,TRBJ2-1,-,TRBV27,TGTGCCAGCAGTTCATTGCTAGCGGGAGAGAATGAGCAGTTCTTC,CASSSLLAGENEQFF
-,TRBJ1-5,once,TRBV28,TGTGCCAGCATACGCAACAAGAATCAGCCCCAGCATTTT,CASIRNKNQPQHF
TRBD1,TRBJ1-1,-,TRBV27,TGTGCCAGCAATCAAGAGGGGATCGGGACAGGGCCTATGGAGCCCACTGAAGCTTTCTTT,CASNQEGIGTGPMEPTEAFF
TRBD2,TRBJ2-1,-,TRBV19,TGTGCCAGTAGTATAGGCGGGACTACTCCTTACAATGAGCAGTTCTTC,CASSIGGTTPYNEQFF
-,TRBJ1-5,-,TRBV18,TGTGCCAGCTCACCTGAGCCAAATCAGCCCCAGCATTTT,CASSPEPNQPQHF
TRBD1,TRBJ2-1,-,TRBV6-1,TGTGCCAGCGGAAAAGGGGGCCCCTACAATGAGCAGTTCTTC,CASGKGGPYNEQFF
TRBD2,TRBJ2-3,-,TRBV10-2,TGCGCCAGCAGCCTGGGGGTAGCGGGGGGCACAGATACGCAGTATTTT,CASSLGVAGGTDTQYF
TRBD2,TRBJ2-1,-,TRBV7-9,TGTGCCAGCAGTCATAGCGGGGGGGCCGTCAATGAGCAGTTCTTC,CASSHSGGAVNEQFF
TRBD2,TRBJ2-1,-,TRBV6-5,TGTGCCAGCAGTTATTCGCTAGCGGGAGGGCCTTGGGAGCAGTTCTTC,CASSYSLAGGPWEQFF
TRBD2,TRBJ2-7,once,TRBV7-2,TGTGCCAGCAGCTTAGCGCTAGCGGGGGCGGGGGAGCAGTACTTC,CASSLALAGAGEQYF
-,TRBJ2-5,-,TRBV4-2,TGTGCCAGCAGTGGAGAAGAGACCCAGTACTTC,CASSGEETQYF
-,TRBJ2-6,-,TRBV28,TGTGCCAGCGTCGGCTCTGGGGCCAACGTCCTGACTTTC,CASVGSGANVLTF
-,TRBJ1-1,-,TRBV5-1,TGCGCCAGCAGATCCGGGACCGCGGGGGGAAACACTGAAGCTTTCTTT,CASRSGTAGGNTEAFF
TRBD1,TRBJ2-2,-,TRBV9,TGTGCCAGCAGCCGGACAGGGGCGGAGGAGCTGTTTTTT,CASSRTGAEELFF
TRBD2,TRBJ2-1,-,TRBV11-2,TGTGCCAGCAGCCTATCTAGCGGGGGCAGGAATGAGCAGTTCTTC,CASSLSSGGRNEQFF
TRBD1,TRBJ2-7,-,TRBV5-1,TGCGCCAGCAGCTTGGGGGGCCCGACAGGGACCTACGAGCAGTACTTC,CASSLGGPTGTYEQYF
-,TRBJ2-7,-,TRBV7-2,TGTGCCAGCAGCCCCCTATGGGGGCGGGGGTCCTCCTACGAGCAGTACTTC,CASSPLWGRGSSYEQYF
-,TRBJ1-1,few,TRBV7-9,TGTGCCAGCAGACCCGGGAGGATGAACACTGAAGCTTTCTTT,CASRPGRMNTEAFF
-,TRBJ2-3,-,TRBV5-4,TGTGCCAGCAGCCACCGCCTAGCTAGCACAGATACGCAGTATTTT,CASSHRLASTDTQYF
TRBD2,TRBJ2-7,-,TRBV7-2,TGTGCCAGCAGCTTATTTTTCGGGGGGAGGTACGAGCAGTACTTC,CASSLFFGGRYEQYF
TRBD1,TRBJ1-6,-,TRBV19,TGTGCCAGTAGTACCGGGACAGGGGGTAGGTCACCCCTCCACTTT,CASSTGTGGRSPLHF
-,TRBJ1-1,-,TRBV21-1,TGTGCCGGAACCCAACAGGGTTCGAACACTGAAGCTTTCTTT,CAGTQQGSNTEAFF
-,TRBJ2-5,-,TRBV21-1,TGTGCCAGCAGCCCCGACAGGGAATGGGAGACCCAGTACTTC,CASSPDREWETQYF
TRBD2,TRBJ2-1,-,TRBV14,TGTGCCAGCAGCCCAGTCTGGGTAGCGGGAAGGGATGAGCAGTTCTTC,CASSPVWVAGRDEQFF